These 28 T cell receptor beta chains were all obtained from the same sample, sequenced in a study of T cells in Graves' hyperthyroidism and ophthalmopathy. Amplification of TCR beta CDR3 regions used RNA as the template. The study used the HTBI primer set for a first-round RT-PCR of the TCR CDR3. One entry per CDR3 protein results from TCRdb running MiXCR on the multiplex PCR reads. The sample contains roughly 380,000 distinct CDR3 sequences, 11% to 15% of which appear only once. The sequenced sample consisted of blood. These receptors were collected from a woman in her fifties or sixties with Graves' hyperthyroidism.

The table lists this clonotype with a few counts. The chain carries TRBV20-1 and TRBJ2-7; 9 bases match TRBD2. J was trimmed by 1 base and V by 5 bases; bases with no gene match: 6. Germline loops: CDR1 DFQATT, CDR2 SNEGSKA (reference sequence). The CDR3 runs to 14 residues. CDR3 bases: TGCAGTGCTTTTACTAGCGGGTCTTCCTACGAGCAGTACTTC. This encodes CSAFTSGSSYEQYF.

At least ten counts were recorded for this clonotype. The chain joins TRBV12-3 or TRBV12-4 to TRBJ2-5; D possibly corresponds to TRBD2 (6 bases). The germline V and J ends were trimmed by 3 bases and 5 bases, with 13 bases remaining between them. The CDR3 is 14 residues long. CDR3 in amino acids: CASSLGGITETQYF. CDR3 coding DNA: TGTGCCAGCAGTTTGGGCGGGATAACGGAGACCCAGTACTTC.

This clonotype showed up just a few times. This chain uses TRBV5-4 with TRBJ2-7; 10 nucleotides agree with TRBD1. The CDR3 totals 13 residues. J gave up 7 bases and V 5 bases, and 6 bases lay outside the gene matches. Germline CDR1 reads SGHNT; CDR2 reads YYREEE (reference sequence). The CDR3 loop is CASSRQGAGEQYF. For the CDR3, the DNA is TGTGCCAGCAGTCGACAGGGGGCTGGGGAGCAGTACTTC.

This clonotype was counted ten times or more. The chain carries TRBV13 and TRBJ2-5; 14 nucleotides line up with TRBD2. V trimming: 5 bases; J trimming: 3 bases; junction bases outside the gene matches: 11. Germline CDR1 is PRHDT and CDR2 is FYEKMQ (reference sequence). The CDR3 runs to 18 residues. CDR3 nucleotides: TGTGCCAGCAGCCACGGTAGACTAGCGGGAGGGCGGAAAGAGACCCAGTACTTC. Residues: CASSHGRLAGGRKETQYF.

This clonotype came up many times. The V call is TRBV20-1, the J call TRBJ2-3; perhaps TRBD2 as D (7 bases). With 0 bases removed from V and 2 bases from J, the gap between germline ends came to 15 bases. This CDR3 has 16 residues. Germline-derived CDR1 and CDR2 are DFQATT and SNEGSKA (reference sequence). The CDR3, as DNA: TGCAGTGCTAGAGATATGGGCGGGGGACACACAGATACGCAGTATTTT. Translated, it gives CSARDMGGGHTDTQYF.

This clonotype was seen only a few times. The V and J genes are TRBV19 and TRBJ2-1; 9 bases line up with TRBD2. CDR1 and CDR2 from the germline V gene are LNHDA and SQIVND (reference sequence). The CDR3 is made up of 15 amino acids. Trimming removed 1 base from V and 7 bases from J; junction bases left unmatched: 5. The CDR3 region has the DNA TGTGCCAGTAGTATAGGGGATAGCGGGAGTAATGAGCAGTTCTTC. It is translated as CASSIGDSGSNEQFF.

This chain uses TRBV19 with TRBJ1-2; D perhaps matches TRBD1 (5 bases). Germline V gene data show CDR1 as LNHDA and CDR2 as SQIVND (reference sequence). The CDR3 is made up of 15 amino acids. Trimming removed 2 bases from V and 4 bases from J, with 14 bases in between. The CDR3 is CASSIIRQGTYGYTF. For the CDR3, the DNA is TGTGCCAGTAGTATAATTAGGCAGGGTACCTATGGCTACACCTTC.

The chain employs TRBV19 and TRBJ2-3; 7 bases map to TRBD2. The germline CDR1 and CDR2 sequences are LNHDA and SQIVND (reference sequence). V shed 7 bases and J 5 bases; nucleotides not matched to a gene: 15. The CDR3 is 16 residues long. This chain's CDR3 is CASTALWEGRLDTQYF. The CDR3 nucleotides read TGTGCCAGTACCGCCTTGTGGGAGGGCCGGCTAGATACGCAGTATTTT.

This clonotype was observed at least ten times. Germline is not matched at one junction end, which may reflect a read error. V usage is TRBV3-1 and J usage is TRBJ1-1, with D uncertain. The germline CDR1 and CDR2 sequences are LGHDT and YNNKEL (reference sequence). The CDR3 runs 13 residues. The CDR3 reads CASSQMANAEAFF. DNA for the CDR3: TGTGCCAGCAGCCAAATGGCGAACGCTGAAGCTTTCTTT.

In its sample, this clonotype was seen many times. The chain employs TRBV10-3 and TRBJ1-2; perhaps TRBD1 as D (6 bases). The CDR3 contains 16 residues. Germline CDR1 and CDR2: ENHRY and SYGVKD. V dropped 6 bases and J dropped 4 bases, with 21 bases sitting between them. The CDR3 sequence: CAIRTSTGTRSYGYTF. In DNA form, the CDR3 reads TGTGCCATCAGGACGTCTACCGGGACACGTAGCTATGGCTACACCTTC.

This clonotype has a count of ten or more. The chain joins TRBV19 to TRBJ2-7; possibly TRBD2 for D (6 bases). This CDR3 comprises 13 residues. Germline lookup yields CDR1 LNHDA and CDR2 SQIVND (reference sequence). Trimming shortened V by 8 bases and J by 3 bases, and 14 bases separated the two germline ends. DNA of the CDR3: TGTGCCAGTGGGGACGGGAGAGACTACGAGCAGTACTTC. As protein: CASGDGRDYEQYF.

This chain joins TRBV20-1 and TRBJ1-5; D may be TRBD1 (5 bases). V lost 0 bases and J lost 2, with 14 bases in between. The germline V gene encodes CDR1 DFQATT and CDR2 SNEGSKA (reference sequence). CDR3 length equals 16 residues. CDR3: CSARDIRDGRNQPQHF. The CDR3 DNA reads TGCAGTGCTAGAGATATAAGGGACGGGCGCAATCAGCCCCAGCATTTT.

This clonotype was counted ten times or more. The chain links TRBV6-1 to TRBJ2-2; 8 bases match TRBD1. CDR1 and CDR2 from the germline V gene are MNHNS and SASEGT. The trim removed 6 bases at V and 1 base at J, leaving 4 bases unmatched. The CDR3 runs 15 residues. In nucleotides, the CDR3 is TGTGCCAGCAGGAGGACAGGGAGGAACACCGGGGAGCTGTTTTTT. Encoded protein: CASRRTGRNTGELFF.

This clonotype appeared many times. The chain carries TRBV10-3 and TRBJ2-7; D is unresolved. CDR3 length: 14 residues. Germline CDR1 is ENHRY and CDR2 is SYGVKD. Trimming shortened V by 6 bases and J by 0 bases, and 12 bases separated the two germline ends. In DNA form, the CDR3 reads TGTGCCATCAGATCGTCTAGAAGCTCCTACGAGCAGTACTTC. This sequence encodes CAIRSSRSSYEQYF.

This clonotype was observed many times. The chain carries TRBV30 and TRBJ2-1; TRBD2 matches at 8 bases. V gave up 4 bases and J gave up 8 bases; unmatched junction bases: 13. There are 15 residues in the CDR3. The germline CDR1 and CDR2 sequences are GTSNPN and SVGIG (reference sequence). CDR3 loop: CAWKGAGGYNDEQFF. The CDR3, as DNA: TGTGCCTGGAAAGGGGCGGGGGGATATAACGATGAGCAGTTCTTC.

This rearrangement joins TRBV6-1 to TRBJ1-2; a weak D match, TRBD1 (5 bases). V dropped 5 bases and J dropped 5 bases, with 12 bases sitting between them. There are 13 residues in the CDR3. CDR1 is MNHNS, CDR2 SASEGT, per germline. Here the CDR3 reads CASSPGQAYGYTF. CDR3 coding DNA: TGTGCCAGCAGTCCAGGGCAAGCTTATGGCTACACCTTC.

This clonotype was seen repeatedly, ten times or more. The chain couples TRBV7-8 to TRBJ1-1; D unresolved. This CDR3 comprises 14 residues. Germline loops: CDR1 SGHVS, CDR2 FQNEAQ. With 1 base removed from V and 4 bases from J, the gap between germline ends came to 10 bases. DNA for the CDR3: TGTGCCAGCAGCTTAGTTAGATCGGGCACTGAAGCTTTCTTT. This encodes CASSLVRSGTEAFF.

This clonotype has a handful of counts. A much larger clone lies a single base off, so this may be a read error. The chain recombines TRBV7-8 with TRBJ1-4; a possible D gene is TRBD1 (5 bases). Germline V lookup: CDR1 SGHVS, CDR2 FQNEAQ. This CDR3 region has 16 residues. CDR3 coding DNA: TGTGCCGGCAGCTCAGGACAACTCCTCTTGGGGGAAAAACTGTTTTTT. The encoded protein is CAGSSGQLLLGEKLFF.

This clonotype was observed a few times. The chain recombines TRBV9 with TRBJ2-3; D unclear. The CDR3 runs to 12 residues. Germline CDR1 SGDLS, CDR2 YYNGEE. Trimming pared 0 bases from V and 4 bases from J, leaving 3 bases between. CDR3 sequence: CASSVVADTQYF. The CDR3 nucleotides are TGTGCCAGCAGCGTAGTGGCAGATACGCAGTATTTT.

Ten or more counts support this clonotype. The rearrangement links TRBV2 to TRBJ1-5; D perhaps matches TRBD1 (6 bases). Germline CDR1 reads SNHLY; CDR2 reads FYNNEI. The CDR3 contains 14 residues. The V and J ends lost 9 bases and 5 bases respectively, with 17 bases between them. The CDR3 protein is CASTIIQGYQPQHF. In DNA form, the CDR3 reads TGTGCCAGTACGATCATCCAGGGGTATCAGCCCCAGCATTTT.

This clonotype was seen at least ten times. This chain links TRBV7-9 with TRBJ1-5; 7 bases map to TRBD1. The CDR3 runs to 15 residues. The V and J ends lost 2 bases and 5 bases, in that order; junction bases with no gene match: 6. Germline lookup yields CDR1 SEHNR and CDR2 FQNEAQ (reference sequence). The CDR3 nucleotides are TGTGCCAGCAGCTTATTTGGAACAGGGGATCAGCCCCAGCATTTT. It translates to CASSLFGTGDQPQHF.

This clonotype was counted only a few times. This CDR3 reads CAISDPGGGTDTQYF. CDR3 nucleotide sequence: TGTGCCATCAGCGACCCAGGGGGCGGGACAGATACGCAGTATTTT. The chain is built from TRBV10-3 and TRBJ2-3; 8 positions agree with TRBD1. Germline values: CDR1 ENHRY, CDR2 SYGVKD. The junction had 8 bases not matched to a gene; V was cut back by 6 bases and J by 3 bases. This CDR3 region has 15 residues.

This clonotype appeared many times. The CDR3 here is CSAKRGGRSSSDTQYF. In DNA, the CDR3 is TGCAGTGCTAAAAGGGGCGGGAGGTCTAGTTCGGATACGCAGTATTTT. The chain couples TRBV20-1 to TRBJ2-3; the match to TRBD2 covers 8 bases. The CDR3 runs to 16 residues. The trim removed 4 bases at V and 6 bases at J, leaving 15 bases unmatched. CDR1 and CDR2 (germline): DFQATT, SNEGSKA (reference sequence).

This chain connects TRBV20-1 to TRBJ2-5; TRBD2 is a possible D gene (7 bases). This CDR3 contains 14 residues. Trimming shortened V by 3 bases and J by 6 bases, and 17 bases separated the two germline ends. Looked up from germline, CDR1 is DFQATT and CDR2 is SNEGSKA (reference sequence). In DNA form, the CDR3 reads TGCAGTGCTAGGGCTTCCTCGGGGGGCAAGACCCAGTACTTC. Encoded protein: CSARASSGGKTQYF.

This clonotype came up many times. The J gene is TRBJ2-3, the V gene TRBV6-1; perhaps TRBD2 as D (5 bases). Germline-derived CDR1 and CDR2 are MNHNS and SASEGT. The CDR3 has 16 residues. Trimming removed 7 bases at V and 4 bases at J, with 21 bases between. The CDR3 sequence is CASTSNDAIGADTQYF. DNA of the CDR3: TGTGCCAGCACCTCAAATGACGCGATCGGGGCAGATACGCAGTATTTT.

This clonotype came up many times. The chain joins TRBV18 to TRBJ2-1; TRBD2 agrees at 8 bases. This CDR3 spans 15 amino acids. Losses at the gene ends were 2 bases for V and 4 bases for J; bases not matched to a gene: 4. The germline gives CDR1 KGHSH, CDR2 LQKENI. In DNA form, the CDR3 reads TGTGCCAGCTCACCAGCGGGGGGCCAGTACAATGAGCAGTTCTTC. This gives the protein CASSPAGGQYNEQFF.

The rearrangement joins TRBV7-8 to TRBJ2-3, with unresolved D. The CDR3 sequence is 15 residues long. Germline V gene data show CDR1 as SGHVS and CDR2 as FQNEAQ. Trimming cost V 2 bases and J 3 bases, with 12 bases left between them. CDR3 sequence: CASSLLTYSTDTQYF. In DNA form, the CDR3 reads TGTGCCAGCAGCTTACTGACGTATTCTACAGATACGCAGTATTTT.

Only a few counts were recorded for this clonotype. The chain recombines TRBV19 with TRBJ2-2; 9 bases match TRBD1. The CDR3 sequence is 15 residues long. Per the germline V gene, CDR1 is LNHDA and CDR2 is SQIVND (reference sequence). The V and J ends lost 5 bases and 5 bases, in that order; junction bases with no gene match: 6. The CDR3 DNA reads as TGTGCCAGTAGTCACTGGGGACAGGGAACCGGGGAGCTGTTTTTT. Translated: CASSHWGQGTGELFF.